The clone carrying this T cell receptor (beta chain) was seen ten or more times. This specimen comes from a study of T-cell reconstitution after alpha-beta-depleted transplantation in children. During its preparation, the TCRbeta library received unique molecular identifiers. TCRdb processed the PCR reads anew with MiXCR; each CDR3 protein has one entry. The table lists approximately 590,000 distinct CDR3 sequences, about 10% of them singletons. This sequence originates from a human donor who donated a stem cell graft to a child with acute myeloid leukemia. The sequencing here drew on PBMCs from the stem cell graft donor, taken from the stem cell graft.

The CDR3 bases are TGCAGTGCTAGCCCGGGCCTAAACACTGAAGCTTTCTTT. Translation gives CSASPGLNTEAFF. The chain employs TRBV20-1 and TRBJ1-1; no reliable D call. V dropped 3 bases and J dropped 2 bases, with 10 bases sitting between them. Per the germline V gene, CDR1 is DFQATT and CDR2 is SNEGSKA (reference sequence). The CDR3 has 13 residues.